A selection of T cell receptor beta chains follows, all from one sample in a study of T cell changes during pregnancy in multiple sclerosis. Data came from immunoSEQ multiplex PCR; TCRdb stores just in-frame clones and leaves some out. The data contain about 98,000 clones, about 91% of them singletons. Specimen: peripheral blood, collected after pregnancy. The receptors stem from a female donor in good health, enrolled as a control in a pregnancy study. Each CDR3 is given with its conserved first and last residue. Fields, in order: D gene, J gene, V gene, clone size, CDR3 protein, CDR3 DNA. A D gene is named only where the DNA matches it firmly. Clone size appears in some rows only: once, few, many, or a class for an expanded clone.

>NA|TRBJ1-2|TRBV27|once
CASSLGGVGYGYTF
TGTGCCAGCAGTTTAGGGGGGGTGGGCTATGGCTACACCTTC
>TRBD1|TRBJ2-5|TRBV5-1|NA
CASSLGQGRPQETQYF
TGCGCCAGCAGCCTAGGACAGGGTCGGCCGCAAGAGACCCAGTACTTC
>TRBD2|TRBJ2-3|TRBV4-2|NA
CASREARTSMQYF
TGTGCCAGCAGAGAGGCTAGGACTAGTATGCAGTATTTT
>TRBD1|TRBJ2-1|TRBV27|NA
CASIGPGGQGHEQFF
TGTGCCAGCATAGGCCCAGGGGGACAGGGGCATGAGCAGTTCTTC
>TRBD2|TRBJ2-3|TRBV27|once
CASSPATSGRSDTQYF
TGTGCCAGCAGTCCTGCGACTAGCGGGAGATCAGATACGCAGTATTTT
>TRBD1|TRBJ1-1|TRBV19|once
CASSTGQGGAEAFF
TGTGCCAGTAGTACCGGACAGGGGGGCGCTGAAGCTTTCTTT
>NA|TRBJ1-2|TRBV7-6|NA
CASSLRTVGGLYGYTF
TGTGCCAGCAGCCTAAGAACGGTGGGGGGGTTGTATGGCTACACCTTC
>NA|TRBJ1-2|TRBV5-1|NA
CASSLDQAYGYTF
TGCGCCAGCAGCTTGGACCAGGCCTATGGCTACACCTTC
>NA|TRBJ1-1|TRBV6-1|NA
CASSRQDRNTEAFF
TGTGCCAGCAGTCGCCAGGACAGGAACACTGAAGCTTTCTTT
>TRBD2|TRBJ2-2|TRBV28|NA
CASSFSGRVGGELFF
TGTGCCAGCAGTTTTAGCGGGAGGGTAGGCGGGGAGCTGTTTTTT
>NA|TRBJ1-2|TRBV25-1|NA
CASSDLQSGDGYTF
TGTGCCAGCAGTGATCTACAGTCAGGCGATGGCTACACCTTC
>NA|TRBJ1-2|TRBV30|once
CAWTTHRGGYTF
TGTGCCTGGACCACTCACCGGGGTGGCTACACCTTC
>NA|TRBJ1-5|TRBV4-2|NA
CASSQDWGGLRRGGNQPQHF
TGTGCCAGCAGCCAAGATTGGGGGGGTTTGCGTAGGGGTGGCAATCAGCCCCAGCATTTT
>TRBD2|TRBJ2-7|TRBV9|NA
CASSEGLAERFYEQYF
TGTGCCAGCAGCGAGGGACTAGCGGAGAGATTCTACGAGCAGTACTTC
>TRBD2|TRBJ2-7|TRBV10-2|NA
CASSERGLAGGRPYEQYF
TGCGCCAGCAGTGAGAGGGGACTAGCGGGGGGGAGGCCTTACGAGCAGTACTTC
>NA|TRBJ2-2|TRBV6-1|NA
CASRWTEDSHKELFF
TGTGCCAGCAGGTGGACAGAGGACAGCCACAAAGAGCTGTTTTTT
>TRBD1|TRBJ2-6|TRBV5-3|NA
CARRRDRAYSGANVLTF
TGTGCCAGAAGACGGGACAGGGCGTACTCTGGGGCCAACGTCCTGACTTTC
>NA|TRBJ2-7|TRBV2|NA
CASIRGTLEQYF
TGTGCCAGCATCCGCGGGACCCTCGAGCAGTACTTC
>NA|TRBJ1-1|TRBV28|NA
CASTQANFLAEAFF
TGTGCCAGCACCCAGGCAAACTTTTTGGCTGAAGCTTTCTTT
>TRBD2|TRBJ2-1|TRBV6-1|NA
CASSEASGGGHNEQFF
TGTGCCAGCAGTGAAGCTAGCGGGGGTGGGCACAATGAGCAGTTCTTC
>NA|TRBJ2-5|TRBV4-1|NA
CASSLTGFTVQETQYF
TGCGCCAGCAGCCTTACGGGATTCACGGTGCAGGAGACCCAGTACTTC
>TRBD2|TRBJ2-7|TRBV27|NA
CATAGGSSYEQYF
TGTGCCACCGCGGGAGGGAGCTCCTACGAGCAGTACTTC